What follows are 24 T cell receptor beta chains derived from one specimen sequenced in a study of blood T cell repertoires in COVID-19. Sequencing was performed with immunoSEQ multiplex PCR; in TCRdb, only in-frame clones are kept and a portion is missing. The sample holds about 89,000 clones, approximately 90% seen once. Sequenced sample: peripheral blood. Receptors were obtained from a man aged 55 to 69 with acute or convalescent COVID-19.

The chain uses TRBV14 and TRBJ2-1; D gene uncertain. This CDR3 has 14 residues. Trimming pared 5 bases from V and 9 bases from J, leaving 17 bases between. Germline V gives CDR1 SGHDN, CDR2 FVKESK. In DNA, the CDR3 is TGTGCCAGCAGCGACCTCGGTAGGCAGGTTGAGCAGTTCTTC. Residues: CASSDLGRQVEQFF.

V and J are TRBV24-1 and TRBJ2-2; maybe TRBD1 (6 bases). Germline V gene data show CDR1 as KGHDR and CDR2 as SFDVKD. Trimming pared 4 bases from V and 1 base from J, leaving 12 bases between. The CDR3 sequence is 16 residues long. CDR3 region: CATSDRGHLNTGELFF. The CDR3 DNA reads as TGTGCCACCAGTGACCGGGGACACCTGAACACCGGGGAGCTGTTTTTT.

This clone has only a few counts. Written as DNA, the CDR3 is TGTGCCAGCAGTGAACGCGCTAGCGGGAGTGGTGAGCAGTTCTTC. This codes for CASSERASGSGEQFF. J is TRBJ2-1 and V is TRBV6-1; 10 bases match TRBD2. The CDR3 runs to 15 residues. Unmatched junction bases numbered 7, after V lost 2 bases and J lost 9 bases. Germline values: CDR1 MNHNS, CDR2 SASEGT.

The CDR3 coding sequence is TGTGCCAGCAGCTTTAGCGGGGGGCCGGAGGAGCAGTACTTC. It codes for CASSFSGGPEEQYF. This sequence joins TRBV5-4 and TRBJ2-7, with 10 bases fitting TRBD2. Germline CDR1 and CDR2: SGHNT and YYREEE (reference sequence). CDR3 length: 14 residues. The trim removed 2 bases at V and 7 bases at J, leaving 6 bases unmatched.

This clone was counted only a few times. This sequence joins TRBV3-1 (or the pseudogene TRBV3-2) and TRBJ1-1; TRBD1 aligns across 7 bases. The J segment lost 1 base and the V segment lost 3 bases, leaving 2 bases of the junction unmatched. Germline loops: CDR1 LGHDT, CDR2 YNNKEL (reference sequence). The CDR3 has 14 residues. CDR3 sequence reads: CASSQTGKNTEAFF. The CDR3 bases are TGTGCCAGCAGCCAGACAGGGAAGAACACTGAAGCTTTCTTT.

The chain links TRBV5-1 to TRBJ1-2, with 9 bases aligning to TRBD1. Germline values: CDR1 SGHRS, CDR2 YFSETQ. The V gene end was trimmed by 5 bases and the J gene end by 6 bases; junction bases not matched to a gene: 5. The CDR3 is made up of 13 amino acids. CDR3 sequence (DNA): TGCGCCAGCAGGCCCGACAGGGGGAATGGCTACACCTTC. Its translation: CASRPDRGNGYTF.

The chain couples TRBV12-5 to TRBJ1-1; a weak D match, TRBD1 (6 bases). Germline CDR1 LGHNT, CDR2 FRNRAP. The V end was cut by 5 bases, the J end by 4 bases, with 14 bases between. CDR3 length: 14 amino acids. The CDR3 nucleotides are TGTGCTAGTGGTAAAACCAGGGGTAGCACTGAAGCTTTCTTT. Its protein is CASGKTRGSTEAFF.

The chain uses TRBV2 and TRBJ1-6; possibly TRBD1 for D (6 bases). Trimming shortened V by 4 bases and J by 6 bases, and 19 bases separated the two germline ends. CDR3 length: 17 residues. Germline V gene lookup returns CDR1 SNHLY and CDR2 FYNNEI. In DNA form, the CDR3 reads TGTGCCAGCAGTGTGAATCCGGGGGGCGCTTTTAATTCACCCCTCCACTTT. This encodes CASSVNPGGAFNSPLHF.

The chain joins TRBV21-1 to TRBJ1-6; the table's D call, TRBD1, has no DNA check behind it. TRBV21-1 is flagged as a pseudogene. This CDR3 spans 18 amino acids. The CDR3 coding sequence is TGTGCCAGCAGCAAAGGGGGCTCTGTGGCCAGGAAGGATTCACCCCTCCACTTT. This codes for CASSKGGSVARKDSPLHF.

This chain joins TRBV7-9 and TRBJ2-7; D call uncertain. The CDR3 is 12 residues long. Trimming pared 6 bases from V and 0 bases from J, leaving 6 bases between. In germline, CDR1 is SEHNR, CDR2 FQNEAQ (reference sequence). In nucleotides, the CDR3 is TGTGCCAGCAGATACGGCTCCTACGAGCAGTACTTC. Encoded protein: CASRYGSYEQYF.

This chain links TRBV5-1 with TRBJ2-2, with D possibly matching TRBD2 (5 bases). V lost 4 bases and J lost 5, with 9 bases in between. This CDR3 comprises 13 residues. Germline values: CDR1 SGHRS, CDR2 YFSETQ. CDR3 sequence (DNA): TGCGCCAGCAGCCAACGGGAAACCGGGGAGCTGTTTTTT. Translated: CASSQRETGELFF.

The rearrangement links TRBV4-1 to TRBJ2-5; 11 bases agree with TRBD2. This CDR3 is built from 16 residues. The V gene end was trimmed by 4 bases and the J gene end by 5 bases; junction bases not matched to a gene: 9. Per germline, CDR1 MGHRA and CDR2 YSYEKL. The chain's CDR3 is CASSLRLAGIEETQYF. In DNA form, the CDR3 reads TGCGCCAGCAGCCTCCGACTAGCGGGGATAGAGGAGACCCAGTACTTC.

The V call is TRBV19, the J call TRBJ2-5; D unresolved. The germline gives CDR1 LNHDA, CDR2 SQIVND (reference sequence). V lost 4 bases and J 3 bases, leaving 15 bases between the germline ends. The CDR3 loop spans 15 amino acids. CDR3 sequence (DNA): TGTGCCAGTAGTACCGGTAACCCGGCGGAAGAGACCCAGTACTTC. Its translation is CASSTGNPAEETQYF.

This rearrangement joins TRBV6-1 to TRBJ2-5, with a weak D call TRBD1 (5 bases). CDR1 is MNHNS, CDR2 SASEGT, per germline. The CDR3 has 15 amino acids. The V and J ends lost 2 bases and 4 bases respectively, with 14 bases between them. The CDR3 sequence: CASSEWTSSGETQYF. CDR3 nucleotides: TGTGCCAGCAGTGAATGGACATCCTCGGGAGAGACCCAGTACTTC.

This clone was seen a single time. The chain joins TRBV5-6 to TRBJ2-5; 9 positions match TRBD1. V shed 1 base and J 4 bases; nucleotides not matched to a gene: 5. Germline V lookup: CDR1 SGHDT, CDR2 YYEEEE. There are 15 residues in the CDR3. The CDR3 DNA is TGTGCCAGCAGCTTGATGGGACAGGGTACAGAGACCCAGTACTTC. As protein: CASSLMGQGTETQYF.

This clone was detected only a few times. This sequence joins TRBV5-8 and TRBJ2-7, with D possibly being TRBD2 (7 bases). Germline lookup yields CDR1 SGHTS and CDR2 YDEGEE. The CDR3 sequence is 20 residues long. V was cut by 3 bases and J by 1 base, with 29 bases left in between. CDR3 DNA: TGTGCCAGCAGCTCGAAGGCTAGGGGGAGGGGGATCACGAAGTCCTACGAGCAGTACTTC. Protein sequence: CASSSKARGRGITKSYEQYF.

This clone was counted a single time. The chain employs TRBV6-5 and TRBJ1-1, with D possibly TRBD1 on 5 matching bases. The CDR3 sequence is 12 residues long. V dropped 4 bases and J dropped 8 bases, with 11 bases sitting between them. Germline CDR1 and CDR2: MNHEY and SVGAGI. CDR3 loop: CASSSVGGEAFF. The CDR3 DNA follows: TGTGCCAGCAGTTCCGTGGGGGGAGAAGCTTTCTTT.

This rearrangement joins TRBV10-3 to TRBJ1-2; unclear D gene. The V end lost 2 bases, the J end lost 7 bases, and 5 bases lay between the germline ends. The CDR3 is made up of 11 amino acids. The germline gives CDR1 ENHRY, CDR2 SYGVKD. Here the CDR3 reads CAISEEGGYTF. The CDR3 bases are TGTGCCATCAGTGAGGAGGGTGGCTACACCTTC.

This rearrangement joins TRBV21-1 to TRBJ2-6; the table's D call of TRBD2 was not tested on the DNA. TRBV21-1 is assigned pseudogene status. CDR3 length equals 14 residues. The CDR3 loop reads CASSKSPGANVLTF. CDR3 sequence (DNA): TGTGCCAGCAGCAAAAGCCCGGGGGCCAACGTCCTGACTTTC.

The rearrangement links TRBV7-9 to TRBJ1-2; D remains unclear. V lost 1 base, J lost 6 bases, and 9 bases lay in between. CDR1 is SEHNR, CDR2 FQNEAQ, per germline (reference sequence). The CDR3 loop spans 13 amino acids. CDR3 loop: CASSLGPGNGYTF. The CDR3 DNA follows: TGTGCCAGCAGCTTAGGTCCGGGAAATGGCTACACCTTC.

The chain joins TRBV5-1 to TRBJ2-1, with 8 positions matching TRBD2. Trimming cost V 2 bases and J 7 bases; bases outside gene matches: 8. The CDR3 extends over 15 amino acids. Germline V gene sequence: CDR1 SGHRS, CDR2 YFSETQ. Here the CDR3 DNA reads TGCGCCAGCAGCTTTACTAGCGGTCTTCGGAATGAGCAGTTCTTC. It specifies CASSFTSGLRNEQFF. Filled out from reference TRBV5-1 and TRBJ2-1, the complete variable domain reads KAGVTQTPRYLIKTRGQQVTLSCSPISGHRSVSWYQQTPGQGLQFLFEYFSETQRNKGNFPGRFSGRQFSNSRSEMNVSTLELGDSALYLCASSFTSGLRNEQFFGPGTRLTVL.

The rearrangement uses TRBV11-2 and TRBJ2-2, with a weak D call TRBD2 (6 bases). The CDR3 is 15 residues long. The ends were cut back, 5 bases at V and 2 bases at J, with 12 bases in the middle. Germline values: CDR1 SGHAT, CDR2 FQNNGV. The chain's CDR3 is CASSGGRINTGELFF. In DNA form, the CDR3 reads TGTGCCAGCAGCGGGGGGAGAATTAACACCGGGGAGCTGTTTTTT.

The chain links TRBV2 to TRBJ2-7; 9 bases align to TRBD1. Germline V gene lookup returns CDR1 SNHLY and CDR2 FYNNEI. V shed 2 bases and J 2 bases; nucleotides not matched to a gene: 4. CDR3 length equals 15 residues. The CDR3 sequence is CASSEIGQGTYEQYF. CDR3 DNA sequence: TGTGCCAGCAGTGAAATAGGACAGGGGACCTACGAGCAGTACTTC. Full variable domain (outside the CDR3, taken from reference TRBV2 and TRBJ2-7): EPEVTQTPSHQVTQMGQEVILRCVPISNHLYFYWYRQILGQKVEFLVSFYNNEISEKSEIFDDQFSVERPDGSNFTLKIRSTKLEDSAMYFCASSEIGQGTYEQYFGPGTRLTVT.

This clone was picked up one time. This chain links TRBV28 with TRBJ1-5; the D gene is possibly TRBD1 (5 bases). Trimming shortened V by 8 bases and J by 1 base, and 6 bases separated the two germline ends. The CDR3 length is 12 residues. In germline, CDR1 is MDHEN, CDR2 SYDVKM. The CDR3 loop is CASQGSNQPQHF. In DNA, the CDR3 is TGTGCCAGCCAGGGAAGCAATCAGCCCCAGCATTTT.